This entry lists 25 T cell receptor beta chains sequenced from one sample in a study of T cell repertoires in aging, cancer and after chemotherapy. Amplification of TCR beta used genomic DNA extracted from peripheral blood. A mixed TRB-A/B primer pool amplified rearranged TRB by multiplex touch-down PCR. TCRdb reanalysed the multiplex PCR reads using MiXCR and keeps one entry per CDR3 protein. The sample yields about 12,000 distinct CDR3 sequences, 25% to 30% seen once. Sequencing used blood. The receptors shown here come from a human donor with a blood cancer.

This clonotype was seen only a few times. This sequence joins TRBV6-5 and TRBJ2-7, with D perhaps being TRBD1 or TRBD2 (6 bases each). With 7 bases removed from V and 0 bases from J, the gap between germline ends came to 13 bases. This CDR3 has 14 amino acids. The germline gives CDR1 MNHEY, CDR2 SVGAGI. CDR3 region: CASNGGPHSYEQYV. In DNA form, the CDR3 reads TGTGCCAGCAATGGGGGGCCTCACTCCTACGAGCAGTACGTC.

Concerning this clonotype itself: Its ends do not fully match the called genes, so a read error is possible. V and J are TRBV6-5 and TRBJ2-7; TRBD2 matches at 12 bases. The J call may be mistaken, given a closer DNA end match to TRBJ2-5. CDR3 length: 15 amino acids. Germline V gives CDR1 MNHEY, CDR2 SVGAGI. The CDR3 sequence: CASSELAGGQKTQYF. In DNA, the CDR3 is TGTGCCAGCAGTGAACTAGCGGGAGGCCAAAAGACCCAGTACTTC.

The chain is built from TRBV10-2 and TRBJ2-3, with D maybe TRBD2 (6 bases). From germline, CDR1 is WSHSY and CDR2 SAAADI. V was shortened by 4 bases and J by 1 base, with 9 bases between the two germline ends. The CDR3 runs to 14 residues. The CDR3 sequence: CASSGGVRTDTQYF. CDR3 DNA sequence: TGCGCCAGCAGTGGCGGGGTCCGCACAGATACGCAGTATTTT.

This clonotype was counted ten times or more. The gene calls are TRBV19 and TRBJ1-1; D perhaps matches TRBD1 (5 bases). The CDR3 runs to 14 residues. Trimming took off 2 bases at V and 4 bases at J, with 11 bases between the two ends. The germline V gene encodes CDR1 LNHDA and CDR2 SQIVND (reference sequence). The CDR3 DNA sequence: TGTGCCAGTAGTATAACGGGGCGGGTCACTGAAGCTTTCTTT. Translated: CASSITGRVTEAFF.

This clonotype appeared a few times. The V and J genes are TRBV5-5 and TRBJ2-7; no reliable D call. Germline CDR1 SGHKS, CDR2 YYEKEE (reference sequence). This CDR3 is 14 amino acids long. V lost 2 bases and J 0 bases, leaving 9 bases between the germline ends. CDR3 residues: CASSFGSSSYEQYV. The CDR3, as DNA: TGTGCCAGCAGCTTTGGATCCAGCTCCTACGAGCAGTACGTC.

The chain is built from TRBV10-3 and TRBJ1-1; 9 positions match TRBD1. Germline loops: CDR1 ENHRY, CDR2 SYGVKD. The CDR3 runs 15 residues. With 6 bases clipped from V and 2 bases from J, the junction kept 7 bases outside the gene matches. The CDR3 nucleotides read TGTGCCATCAGGACAGGGGGTTCTTACAACACTGAAGCTTTCTTT. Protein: CAIRTGGSYNTEAFF.

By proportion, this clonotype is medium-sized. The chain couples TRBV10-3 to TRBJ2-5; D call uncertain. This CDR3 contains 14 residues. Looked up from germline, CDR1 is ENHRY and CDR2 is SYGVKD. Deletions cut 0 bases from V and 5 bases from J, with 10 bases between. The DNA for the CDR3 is TGTGCCATCAGTGAGTCGCAGGCCGGGGAGACCCAGTACTTC. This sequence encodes CAISESQAGETQYF.

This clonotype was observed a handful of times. In DNA, the CDR3 is TGTGCCAGCAGAAGAAGGAACACCGGGGAGCTGTTTTTT. This sequence encodes CASRRRNTGELFF. V and J are TRBV7-9 and TRBJ2-2; unclear D gene. In germline, CDR1 is SEHNR, CDR2 FQNEAQ (reference sequence). The V end lost 6 bases, the J end lost 1 base, and 6 bases lay between the germline ends. The CDR3 is made up of 13 amino acids.

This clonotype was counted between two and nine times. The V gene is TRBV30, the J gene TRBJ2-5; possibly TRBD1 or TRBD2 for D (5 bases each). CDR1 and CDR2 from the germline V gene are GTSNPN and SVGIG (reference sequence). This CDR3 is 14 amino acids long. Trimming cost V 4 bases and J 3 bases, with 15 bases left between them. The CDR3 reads CAWNPLGGEETQYF. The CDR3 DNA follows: TGTGCCTGGAACCCACTTGGGGGAGAAGAGACCCAGTACTTC.

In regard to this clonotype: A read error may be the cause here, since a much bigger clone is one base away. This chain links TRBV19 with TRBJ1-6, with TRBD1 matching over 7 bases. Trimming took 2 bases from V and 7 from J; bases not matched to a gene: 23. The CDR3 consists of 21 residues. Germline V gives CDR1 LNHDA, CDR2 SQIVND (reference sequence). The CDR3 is CASSIILVIGTAPLLNSPLHF. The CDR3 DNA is TGTGCCAGTAGTATAATACTTGTCATAGGGACAGCTCCACTGTTGAATTCACCCCTCCACTTT.

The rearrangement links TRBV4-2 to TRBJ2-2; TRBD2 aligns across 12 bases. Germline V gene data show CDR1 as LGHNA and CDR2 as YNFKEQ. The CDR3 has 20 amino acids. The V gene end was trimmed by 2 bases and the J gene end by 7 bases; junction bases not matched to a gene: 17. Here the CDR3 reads CASSQLIRTSGTPSRGELFF. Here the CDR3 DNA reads TGTGCCAGCAGCCAACTGATCCGGACTAGCGGGACCCCCTCTCGCGGGGAGCTGTTTTTT.

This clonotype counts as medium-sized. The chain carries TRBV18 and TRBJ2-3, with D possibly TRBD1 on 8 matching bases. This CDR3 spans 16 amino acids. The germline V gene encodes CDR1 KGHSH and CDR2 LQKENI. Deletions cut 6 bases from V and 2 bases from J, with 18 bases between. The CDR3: CASSERGDRPTDTQYF. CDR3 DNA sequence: TGTGCCAGCTCCGAACGGGGGGACAGGCCCACAGATACGCAGTATTTT. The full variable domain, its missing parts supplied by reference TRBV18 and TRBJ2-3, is NAGVMQNPRHLVRRRGQEARLRCSPMKGHSHVYWYRQLPEEGLKFMVYLQKENIIDESGMPKERFSAEFPKEGPSILRIQQVVRGDSAAYFCASSERGDRPTDTQYFGPGTRLTVL.

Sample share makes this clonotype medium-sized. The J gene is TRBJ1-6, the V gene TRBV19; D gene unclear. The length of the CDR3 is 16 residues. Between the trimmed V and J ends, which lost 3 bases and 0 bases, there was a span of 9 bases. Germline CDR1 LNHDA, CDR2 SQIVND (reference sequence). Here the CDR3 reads CASSILGASYNSPLHF. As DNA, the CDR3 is TGTGCCAGTAGTATTCTGGGAGCCTCCTATAATTCACCCCTCCACTTT.

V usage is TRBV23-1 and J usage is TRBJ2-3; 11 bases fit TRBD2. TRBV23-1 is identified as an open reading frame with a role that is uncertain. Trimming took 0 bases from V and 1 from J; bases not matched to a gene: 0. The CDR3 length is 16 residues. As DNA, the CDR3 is TGCGCCAGCAGTCAATCGACTAGCGGGGGCACAGATACGCAGTATTTT. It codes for CASSQSTSGGTDTQYF.

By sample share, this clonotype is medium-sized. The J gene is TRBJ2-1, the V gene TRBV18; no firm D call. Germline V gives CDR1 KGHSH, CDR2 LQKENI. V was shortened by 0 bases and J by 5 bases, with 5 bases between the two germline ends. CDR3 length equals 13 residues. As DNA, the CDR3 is TGTGCCAGCTCACCACCGGTCCACAATGAGCAGTTCTTC. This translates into CASSPPVHNEQFF.

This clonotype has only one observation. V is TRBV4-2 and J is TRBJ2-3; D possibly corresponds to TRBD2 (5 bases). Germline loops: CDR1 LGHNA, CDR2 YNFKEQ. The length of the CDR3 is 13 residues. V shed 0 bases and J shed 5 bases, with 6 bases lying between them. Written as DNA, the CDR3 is TGTGCCAGCAGCCAAGAGGGGAGAGATACGCAGTATTTT. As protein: CASSQEGRDTQYF.

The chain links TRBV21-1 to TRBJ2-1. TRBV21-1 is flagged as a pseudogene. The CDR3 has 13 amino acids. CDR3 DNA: TGTGCCAGCAGCACAGGGGCTGGGAATGAGCAGTTCTTC. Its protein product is CASSTGAGNEQFF.

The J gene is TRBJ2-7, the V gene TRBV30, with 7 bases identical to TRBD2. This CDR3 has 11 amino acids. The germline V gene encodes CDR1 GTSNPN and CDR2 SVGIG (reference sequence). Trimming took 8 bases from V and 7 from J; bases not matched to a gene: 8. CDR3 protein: CAGGGVGEQYF. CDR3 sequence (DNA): TGTGCCGGGGGGGGGGTAGGGGAGCAGTACTTC.

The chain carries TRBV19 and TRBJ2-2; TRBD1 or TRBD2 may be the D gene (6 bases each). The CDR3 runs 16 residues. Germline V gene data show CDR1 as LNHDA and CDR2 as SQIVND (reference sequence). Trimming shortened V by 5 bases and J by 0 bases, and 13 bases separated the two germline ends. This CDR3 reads CASSSGGGTNTGELFF. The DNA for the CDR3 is TGTGCCAGTAGTTCCGGGGGCGGAACGAACACCGGGGAGCTGTTTTTT.

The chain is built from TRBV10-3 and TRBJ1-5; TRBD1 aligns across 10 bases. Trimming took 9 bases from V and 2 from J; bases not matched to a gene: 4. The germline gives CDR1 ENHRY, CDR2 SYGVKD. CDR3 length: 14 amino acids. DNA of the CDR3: TGTGCCATAGGACAGGGGGTTGGCAATCAGCCCCAGCATTTT. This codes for CAIGQGVGNQPQHF.

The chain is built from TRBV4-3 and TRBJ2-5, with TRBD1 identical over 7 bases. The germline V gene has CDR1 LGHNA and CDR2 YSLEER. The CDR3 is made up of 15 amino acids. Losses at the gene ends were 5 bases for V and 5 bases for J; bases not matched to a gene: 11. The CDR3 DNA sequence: TGCGCCAGCAGCTATTATACAGGGGATGGCGAGACCCAGTACTTC. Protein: CASSYYTGDGETQYF.

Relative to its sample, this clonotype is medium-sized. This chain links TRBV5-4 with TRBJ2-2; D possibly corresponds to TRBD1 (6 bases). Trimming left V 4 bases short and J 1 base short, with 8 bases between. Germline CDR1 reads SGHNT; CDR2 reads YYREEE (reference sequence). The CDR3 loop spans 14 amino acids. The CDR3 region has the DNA TGTGCCAGCAGCGGGGGCAAGAACACCGGGGAGCTGTTTTTT. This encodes CASSGGKNTGELFF. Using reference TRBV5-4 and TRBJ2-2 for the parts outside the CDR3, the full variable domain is ETGVTQSPTHLIKTRGQQVTLRCSSQSGHNTVSWYQQALGQGPQFIFQYYREEENGRGNFPPRFSGLQFPNYSSELNVNALELDDSALYLCASSGGKNTGELFFGEGSRLTVL.

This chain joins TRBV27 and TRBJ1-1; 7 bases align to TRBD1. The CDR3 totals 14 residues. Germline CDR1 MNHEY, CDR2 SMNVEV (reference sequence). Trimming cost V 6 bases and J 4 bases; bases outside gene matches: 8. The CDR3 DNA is TGTGCCAGCAGACCGACAGGGCTCTCCACTGAAGCTTTCTTT. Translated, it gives CASRPTGLSTEAFF.

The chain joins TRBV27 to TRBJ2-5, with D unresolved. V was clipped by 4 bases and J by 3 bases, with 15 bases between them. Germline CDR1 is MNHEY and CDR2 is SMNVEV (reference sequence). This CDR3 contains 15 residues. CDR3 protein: CASSSWAVREETQYF. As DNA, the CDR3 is TGTGCCAGCAGTTCCTGGGCAGTACGGGAAGAGACCCAGTACTTC.

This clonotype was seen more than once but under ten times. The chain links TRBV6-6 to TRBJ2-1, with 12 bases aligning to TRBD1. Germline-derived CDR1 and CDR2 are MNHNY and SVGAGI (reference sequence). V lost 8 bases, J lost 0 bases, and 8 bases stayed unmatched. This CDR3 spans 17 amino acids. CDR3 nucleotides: TGTGCCAGCCAGGGACAGGGGGCTAAGAGCTCCTACAATGAGCAGTTCTTC. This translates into CASQGQGAKSSYNEQFF.